The 10 T cell receptor beta chains below all came from one sample that was sequenced in a study of monozygotic twins with inflammatory bowel disease. TCRdb re-analyzed the 5' RACE reads; it lists each CDR3 protein once, without DNA. Its listing shows about 380,000 distinct CDR3 sequences. Sequenced input: blood. The receptors here all came from a human donor with ulcerative colitis or Crohn's disease, or a healthy co-twin of an affected twin (not recorded which).

The chain is built from TRBV11-2 and TRBJ2-7; TCRdb lists TRBD2, though no DNA is available to test this call. CDR1 and CDR2 (germline): SGHAT, FQNNGV. The CDR3 extends over 16 amino acids. CDR3 region: CASSLMPGASWYEQYF.

This chain joins TRBV18 and TRBJ1-1. The germline gives CDR1 KGHSH, CDR2 LQKENI. The CDR3 is 13 residues long. This CDR3 is CASSPLSGTEAFF.

The V and J genes are TRBV18 and TRBJ2-7. The CDR3 has 15 amino acids. Germline V gene lookup returns CDR1 KGHSH and CDR2 LQKENI. CDR3 in amino acids: CASSPSRVESYEQYF.

The rearrangement uses TRBV5-4 and TRBJ2-1; the D gene TCRdb calls, TRBD1, cannot be checked with no DNA. There are 15 residues in the CDR3. Germline V gene sequence: CDR1 SGHNT, CDR2 YYREEE (reference sequence). The CDR3 sequence: CASSLGLGPNNEQFF.

The chain couples TRBV2 to TRBJ2-3; absent DNA, TCRdb's TRBD1 call cannot be checked. CDR1 and CDR2 from the germline V gene are SNHLY and FYNNEI. This CDR3 has 14 residues. CDR3 loop: CATMDDRRADTQYF. Using reference TRBV2 and TRBJ2-3 for the parts outside the CDR3, the full variable domain is EPEVTQTPSHQVTQMGQEVILRCVPISNHLYFYWYRQILGQKVEFLVSFYNNEISEKSEIFDDQFSVERPDGSNFTLKIRSTKLEDSAMYFCATMDDRRADTQYFGPGTRLTVL.

This rearrangement joins TRBV5-1 to TRBJ1-2. The CDR3 is 17 amino acids. Germline CDR1 SGHRS, CDR2 YFSETQ. CDR3 region: CASSLDPRMGRLYGYTF.

The chain employs TRBV4-1 and TRBJ2-3. CDR3 length equals 14 residues. CDR1 and CDR2 from the germline V gene are MGHRA and YSYEKL. The CDR3 sequence: CASSQDWGTDTQYF.

The chain has TRBV20-1 and TRBJ2-1; lacking DNA, the TRBD1 call made by TCRdb goes unchecked. The CDR3 sequence is 15 residues long. Germline CDR1 DFQATT, CDR2 SNEGSKA (reference sequence). The CDR3 sequence is CSARAPLAWSNEQFF.

The J gene is TRBJ1-2, the V gene TRBV6-2 or TRBV6-3; TCRdb reports TRBD1, a call that lacks DNA to check it against. The length of the CDR3 is 14 residues. Germline CDR1 MNHEY, CDR2 SVGEGT. CDR3 in amino acids: CASSDLQGDYGYTF.

The V gene is TRBV5-1, the J gene TRBJ2-7; TCRdb designates TRBD1, a call that cannot be tested without DNA. The CDR3 loop spans 16 amino acids. Germline CDR1 and CDR2: SGHRS and YFSETQ. The CDR3 loop is CASSSVGGILSYEQYF.